Shown below are 2 T cell receptor beta chains from a single sample sequenced in a study of control samples from healthy donors and cancer patients. Profiling relied on immunoSEQ multiplex PCR, and the TCRdb table lists in-frame clones only, not all of them. The sample has around 230,000 clones; around 94% are singletons. Sequenced input: blood. These receptor sequences come from a man aged 45-65 years in good health.

The CDR3, as DNA: TGTGCCAGCAGCCCCTTGAGCGGGGGGAATAACAATGAGCAGTTCTTC. Translated: CASSPLSGGNNNEQFF. The chain uses TRBV5-4 and TRBJ2-1, with 9 bases aligning to TRBD2. The CDR3 runs to 16 residues. V shed 4 bases, J shed 5 bases, and the junction held 10 bases outside the gene matches. Looked up from germline, CDR1 is SGHNT and CDR2 is YYREEE (reference sequence).

This chain joins TRBV19 and TRBJ1-1; 8 bases line up with TRBD1. The CDR3 contains 14 residues. CDR1 is LNHDA, CDR2 SQIVND, per germline (reference sequence). J lost 5 bases, V lost 6 bases, and 8 bases had no gene match. The DNA of the CDR3 is TGTGCCAGTAGCCAATACACAGGGGGAACTGAAGCTTTCTTT. As protein: CASSQYTGGTEAFF.